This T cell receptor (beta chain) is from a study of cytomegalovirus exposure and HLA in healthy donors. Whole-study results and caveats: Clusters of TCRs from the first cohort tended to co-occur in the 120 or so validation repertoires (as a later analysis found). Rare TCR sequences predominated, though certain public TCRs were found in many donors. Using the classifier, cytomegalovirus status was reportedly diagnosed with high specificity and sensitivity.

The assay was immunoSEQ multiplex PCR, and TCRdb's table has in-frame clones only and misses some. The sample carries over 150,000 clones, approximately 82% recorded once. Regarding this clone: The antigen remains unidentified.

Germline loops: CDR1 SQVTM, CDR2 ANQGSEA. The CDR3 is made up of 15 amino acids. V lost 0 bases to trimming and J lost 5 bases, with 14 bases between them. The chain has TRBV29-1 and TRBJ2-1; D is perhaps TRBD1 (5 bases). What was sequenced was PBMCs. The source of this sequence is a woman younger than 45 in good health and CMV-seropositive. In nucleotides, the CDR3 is TGCAGCGTTGAAGATCGGCAGGGTGGAGACAATGAGCAGTTCTTC. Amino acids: CSVEDRQGGDNEQFF.